This T cell receptor (beta chain) stems from a study of T cells in tuberculosis. About the study: This South African cohort compared adolescents with or without latent tuberculosis against adults with active tuberculosis.

Findings and caveats of the study: Active tuberculosis TCR-alpha repertoires lay closer to GMM-specific TCRs than IGRA-negative controls, suggesting clonal expansion. GEM motif frequencies gave over 55% accuracy; the GMM repertoire gave roughly 90%. The TCR-beta difference was not significant; alpha differences partly reflected length.

Germline CDR1 reads MNHEY; CDR2 reads SVGAGI. This CDR3 has 14 amino acids. V was shortened by 6 bases and J by 3 bases, with 15 bases between the two germline ends. This table comes from immunoSEQ multiplex PCR, and its TCRdb copy is limited to in-frame clones, with some not included. There are around 38,000 clones in the sample; roughly 96% occur only once, and around 3.5% lies in the top ten. This clone was observed a single time. Its specificity is not known. This clonotype was sampled from a donor aged 10 to 29 with latent tuberculosis or without tuberculosis infection. V and J are TRBV6-5 and TRBJ2-7; possibly TRBD1 for D (6 bases). Sequenced sample: PBMCs. The chain's CDR3 is CASSMTGGGYEQYF. CDR3 nucleotides: TGTGCCAGCAGCATGACAGGAGGTGGCTACGAGCAGTACTTC.